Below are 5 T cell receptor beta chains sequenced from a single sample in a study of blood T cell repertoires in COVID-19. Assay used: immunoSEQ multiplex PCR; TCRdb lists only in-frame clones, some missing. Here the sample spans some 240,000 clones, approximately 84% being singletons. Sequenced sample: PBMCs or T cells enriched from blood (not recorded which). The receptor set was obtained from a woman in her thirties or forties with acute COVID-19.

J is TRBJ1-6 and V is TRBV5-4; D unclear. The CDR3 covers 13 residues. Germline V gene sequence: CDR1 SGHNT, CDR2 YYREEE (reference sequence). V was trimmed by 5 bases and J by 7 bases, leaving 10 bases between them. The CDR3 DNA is TGTGCCAGCAGTCCCCCAGGCAATTCACCCCTCCACTTT. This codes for CASSPPGNSPLHF.

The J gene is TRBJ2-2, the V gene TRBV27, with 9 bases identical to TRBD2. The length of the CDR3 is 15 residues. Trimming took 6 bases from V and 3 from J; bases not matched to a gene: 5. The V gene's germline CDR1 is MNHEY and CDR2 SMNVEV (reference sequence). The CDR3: CASSQGLADTGELFF. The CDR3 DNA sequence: TGTGCCAGCAGCCAGGGACTAGCTGACACCGGGGAGCTGTTTTTT.

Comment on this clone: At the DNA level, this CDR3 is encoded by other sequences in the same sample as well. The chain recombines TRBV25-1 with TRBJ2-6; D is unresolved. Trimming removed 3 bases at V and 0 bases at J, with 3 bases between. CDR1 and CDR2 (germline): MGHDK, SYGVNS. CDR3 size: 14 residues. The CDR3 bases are TGTGCCAGCAGTGATAACTCTGGGGCCAACGTCCTGACTTTC. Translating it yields CASSDNSGANVLTF.

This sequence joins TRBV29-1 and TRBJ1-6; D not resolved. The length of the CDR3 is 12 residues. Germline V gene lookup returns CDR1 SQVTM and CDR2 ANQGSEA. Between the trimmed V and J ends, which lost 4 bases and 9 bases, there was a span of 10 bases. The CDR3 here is CSVGGGGSPLHF. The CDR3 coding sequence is TGCAGCGTTGGTGGCGGAGGTTCACCCCTCCACTTT.

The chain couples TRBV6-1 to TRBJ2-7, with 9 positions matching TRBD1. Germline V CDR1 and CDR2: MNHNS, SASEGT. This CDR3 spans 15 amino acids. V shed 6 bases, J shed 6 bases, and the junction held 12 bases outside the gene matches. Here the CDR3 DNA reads TGTGCCAGCAGCCAAACCGGGACAGGGAGGGGCGAGCAGTACTTC. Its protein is CASSQTGTGRGEQYF.